This T cell receptor beta chain was captured by sequencing in a study of blood T cell repertoires in COVID-19. As originally analysed: Scientists estimated how many nucleated cells there were by amplifying reference gene primers. Clones were sequenced by immunoSEQ multiplex PCR, and TCRdb holds only the in-frame ones, with some missing. The DNA gave D and trimming, while V, J and clone size come from that table. The sample records more than 300,000 clones, about 87% being singletons. CDR3 length: 16 amino acids. The germline V gene has CDR1 LNHDA and CDR2 SQIVND (reference sequence). Trimming removed 5 bases from V and 0 bases from J, with 14 bases in between.

This sequence was found in a woman aged 45-59 years with COVID-19, enrolled during active disease. Input material: peripheral blood. The rearrangement links TRBV19 to TRBJ2-1; possibly TRBD2 for D (5 bases). CDR3 in DNA: TGTGCCAGTAGTGCTTATAGCGTGAGCTCCTACAATGAGCAGTTCTTC. Its protein is CASSAYSVSSYNEQFF.